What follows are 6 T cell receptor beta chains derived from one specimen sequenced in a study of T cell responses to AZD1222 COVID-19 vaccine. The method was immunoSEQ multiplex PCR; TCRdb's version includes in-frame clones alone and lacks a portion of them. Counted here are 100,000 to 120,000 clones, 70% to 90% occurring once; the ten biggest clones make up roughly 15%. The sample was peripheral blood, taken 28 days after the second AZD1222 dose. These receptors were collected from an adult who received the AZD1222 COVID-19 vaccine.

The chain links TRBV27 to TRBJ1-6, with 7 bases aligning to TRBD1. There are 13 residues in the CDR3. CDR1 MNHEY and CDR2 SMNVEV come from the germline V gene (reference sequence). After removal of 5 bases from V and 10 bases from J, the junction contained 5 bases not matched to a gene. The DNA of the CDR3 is TGTGCCAGCAGTCACACAGGGGTATCACCCCTCCACTTT. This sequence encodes CASSHTGVSPLHF.

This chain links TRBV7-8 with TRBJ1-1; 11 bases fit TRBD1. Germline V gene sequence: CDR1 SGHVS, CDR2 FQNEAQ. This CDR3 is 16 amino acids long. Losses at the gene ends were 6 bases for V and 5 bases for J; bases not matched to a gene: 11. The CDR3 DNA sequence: TGTGCCAGCAGTCAACCCCGGGACAGGGGGTCTACTGAAGCTTTCTTT. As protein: CASSQPRDRGSTEAFF.

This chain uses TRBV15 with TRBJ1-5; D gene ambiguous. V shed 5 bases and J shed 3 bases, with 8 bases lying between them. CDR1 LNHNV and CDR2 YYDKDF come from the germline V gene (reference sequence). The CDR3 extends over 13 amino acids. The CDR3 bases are TGTGCCACCAGCTTGCAGGACAATCAGCCCCAGCATTTT. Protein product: CATSLQDNQPQHF. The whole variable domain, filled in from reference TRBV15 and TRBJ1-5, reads DAMVIQNPRYQVTQFGKPVTLSCSQTLNHNVMYWYQQKSSQAPKLLFHYYDKDFNNEADTPDNFQSRRPNTSFCFLDIRSPGLGDTAMYLCATSLQDNQPQHFGDGTRLSIL.

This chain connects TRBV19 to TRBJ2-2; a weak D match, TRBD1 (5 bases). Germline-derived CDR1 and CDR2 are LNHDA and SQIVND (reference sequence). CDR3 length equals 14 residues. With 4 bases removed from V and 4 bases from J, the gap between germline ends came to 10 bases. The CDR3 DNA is TGTGCCAGTAGTACTCAGGGCGGCACCGGGGAGCTGTTTTTT. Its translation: CASSTQGGTGELFF.

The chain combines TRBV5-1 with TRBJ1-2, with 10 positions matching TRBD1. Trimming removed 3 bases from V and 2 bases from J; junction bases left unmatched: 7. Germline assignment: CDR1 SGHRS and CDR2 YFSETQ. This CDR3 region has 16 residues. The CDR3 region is CASSYEPGQGNYGYTF. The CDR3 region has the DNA TGCGCCAGCAGCTACGAACCGGGACAGGGGAACTATGGCTACACCTTC. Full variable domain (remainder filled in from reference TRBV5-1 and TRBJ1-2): KAGVTQTPRYLIKTRGQQVTLSCSPISGHRSVSWYQQTPGQGLQFLFEYFSETQRNKGNFPGRFSGRQFSNSRSEMNVSTLELGDSALYLCASSYEPGQGNYGYTFGSGTRLTVV.

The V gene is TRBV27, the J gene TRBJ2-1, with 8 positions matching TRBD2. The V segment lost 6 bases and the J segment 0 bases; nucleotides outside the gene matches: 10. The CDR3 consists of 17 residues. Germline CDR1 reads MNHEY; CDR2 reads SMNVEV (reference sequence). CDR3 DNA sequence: TGTGCCAGCAGCTCCACCATGCTAGCGGGCTCCTACAATGAGCAGTTCTTC. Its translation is CASSSTMLAGSYNEQFF.